This record covers a single T cell receptor beta chain. Its antigen remains unknown. Sequencing was performed with immunoSEQ multiplex PCR; in TCRdb, only in-frame clones are kept and a portion is missing. The sample records some 48,000 clones, approximately 95% being singletons. Per the germline V gene, CDR1 is SGHTS and CDR2 is YDEGEE. Trimming took 4 bases from V and 2 from J, leaving 13 bases between them. The CDR3 loop spans 14 amino acids. This specimen comes from a study of graft-versus-host responses after intestinal transplantation. Points from the study as a whole: Within allografts, high graft-versus-host to host-versus-graft clonal ratios were seen among patients with graft-donor T cell macrochimerism. GvH clones occurred in recipient marrow; some first appeared in ileum or blood.

The sequencing here drew on unstimulated CD8+ T cells sorted from spleen or lymph node cells, taken before transplant. The clonotype was recovered from a human donor who was the organ donor for an intestinal transplant. The chain is built from TRBV5-8 and TRBJ2-7; D perhaps matches TRBD2 (6 bases). CDR3 coding DNA: TGTGCCAGCAGCGCATCATGGGGGGCCTACGAGCAGTACTTC. Amino acid sequence: CASSASWGAYEQYF.